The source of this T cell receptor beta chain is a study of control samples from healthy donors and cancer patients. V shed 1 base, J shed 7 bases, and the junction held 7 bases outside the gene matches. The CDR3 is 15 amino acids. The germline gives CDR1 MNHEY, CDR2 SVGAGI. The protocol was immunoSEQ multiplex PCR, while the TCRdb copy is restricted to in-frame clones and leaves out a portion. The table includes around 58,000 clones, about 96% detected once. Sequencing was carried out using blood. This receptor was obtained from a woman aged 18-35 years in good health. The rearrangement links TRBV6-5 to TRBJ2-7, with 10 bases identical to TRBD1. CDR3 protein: CASSYWDRGSWEQYF. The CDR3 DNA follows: TGTGCCAGCAGTTACTGGGACAGGGGATCGTGGGAGCAGTACTTC.